This entry lists 14 T cell receptor beta chains sequenced from one sample in a study of OX40 agonist ivuxolimab in advanced cancers. Here immunoSEQ multiplex PCR was the method, and the copy in TCRdb shows in-frame clones only, minus some. The profile shows roughly 62,000 clones, more than 70% of them singletons. The input for sequencing was CD4+ or CD8+ T cells sorted from blood, taken in a trial of the OX40 agonist ivuxolimab. Every receptor here comes from an adult with an advanced solid tumor such as melanoma, head and neck, liver or kidney cancer.

This clone came up once. This sequence joins TRBV5-1 and TRBJ2-7; D is ambiguous. With 0 bases removed from V and 0 bases from J, the gap between germline ends came to 4 bases. This CDR3 is built from 13 residues. Germline lookup yields CDR1 SGHRS and CDR2 YFSETQ. CDR3 sequence reads: CASSLAGSYEQYF. Here the CDR3 DNA reads TGCGCCAGCAGCTTGGCAGGCTCCTACGAGCAGTACTTC. Full variable domain (remainder filled in from reference TRBV5-1 and TRBJ2-7): KAGVTQTPRYLIKTRGQQVTLSCSPISGHRSVSWYQQTPGQGLQFLFEYFSETQRNKGNFPGRFSGRQFSNSRSEMNVSTLELGDSALYLCASSLAGSYEQYFGPGTRLTVT.

The chain recombines TRBV19 with TRBJ2-2; unclear D gene. V was clipped by 7 bases and J by 6 bases, with 9 bases between them. Germline lookup yields CDR1 LNHDA and CDR2 SQIVND (reference sequence). The CDR3 covers 12 residues. The CDR3 loop is CASNVAAGELFF. Here the CDR3 DNA reads TGTGCCAGTAACGTGGCGGCCGGGGAGCTGTTTTTT.

The chain couples TRBV7-3 to TRBJ2-1; 8 bases are a match to TRBD2. Trimming took 4 bases from V and 0 from J; bases not matched to a gene: 2. The CDR3 covers 15 residues. Germline CDR1 is SGHTA and CDR2 is FQGTGA. The CDR3 region is CASSSGGSSYNEQFF. DNA for the CDR3: TGTGCCAGCAGCTCGGGGGGGAGCTCCTACAATGAGCAGTTCTTC.

Points on this clone: Relative to the germline gene, one junction end is altered; a read error may explain this. This chain joins TRBV6-1 and TRBJ2-2; D is undetermined. Per the germline V gene, CDR1 is MNHNS and CDR2 is SASEGT. The CDR3 is 14 residues long. The CDR3 here is CGSRYAPGTGELFF. The CDR3 DNA reads as TGTGGCAGCCGTTATGCCCCCGGCACCGGGGAGCTGTTTTTT.

In DNA, the CDR3 is TGCGCCAGCAGCAGGATTTCAGATACGCAGTATTTT. Its protein is CASSRISDTQYF. The chain couples TRBV5-1 to TRBJ2-3; D not resolved. The CDR3 has 12 residues. Between the trimmed V and J ends, which lost 4 bases and 4 bases, there was a span of 7 bases. The germline gives CDR1 SGHRS, CDR2 YFSETQ.

This clone was seen once. V and J are TRBV27 and TRBJ1-3; D uncertain. Germline loops: CDR1 MNHEY, CDR2 SMNVEV (reference sequence). The CDR3 length is 13 residues. Between the trimmed V and J ends, which lost 5 bases and 4 bases, there was a span of 9 bases. In DNA form, the CDR3 reads TGTGCCAGCAGTCCTGAGTTGGGAAACACCATATATTTT. It encodes CASSPELGNTIYF.

The rearrangement joins TRBV6-5 to TRBJ1-2, with a weak D call TRBD1 (5 bases). The CDR3 length is 15 residues. From germline, CDR1 is MNHEY and CDR2 SVGAGI. V lost 5 bases and J lost 8, with 21 bases in between. The CDR3 spells CASSGPIEAGAGYTF. DNA of the CDR3: TGTGCCAGCAGTGGGCCGATAGAAGCCGGGGCGGGCTACACCTTC.

The sample holds one count of this clone. This chain uses TRBV30 with TRBJ1-6, with no clear D. Germline lookup yields CDR1 GTSNPN and CDR2 SVGIG (reference sequence). This CDR3 comprises 17 residues. V lost 3 bases and J 7 bases, leaving 22 bases between the germline ends. The CDR3 sequence: CAWSLTSAFYENSPLHF. For the CDR3, the DNA is TGTGCCTGGAGCCTAACGTCGGCGTTTTACGAAAATTCACCCCTCCACTTT. The full variable domain, with the rest looked up from reference TRBV30 and TRBJ1-6, is SQTIHQWPATLVQPVGSPLSLECTVEGTSNPNLYWYRQAAGRGLQLLFYSVGIGQISSEVPQNLSASRPQDRQFILSSKKLLLSDSGFYLCAWSLTSAFYENSPLHFGNGTRLTVT.

CDR3 sequence reads: CASSLVADLQETQYF. CDR3 DNA sequence: TGTGCCAGCAGTTTGGTAGCGGACCTCCAAGAGACCCAGTACTTC. The V call is TRBV28, the J call TRBJ2-5, with D tentatively TRBD2 (6 bases). Trimming cost V 3 bases and J 1 base, with 12 bases left between them. The germline V gene has CDR1 MDHEN and CDR2 SYDVKM. CDR3 length: 15 residues.

The V and J genes are TRBV6-1 and TRBJ1-6; D is uncertain. Germline loops: CDR1 MNHNS, CDR2 SASEGT. The CDR3 covers 15 residues. V lost 2 bases and J lost 10, with 15 bases in between. CDR3 region: CASSELGGLKSPLHF. CDR3 nucleotide sequence: TGTGCCAGCAGTGAATTAGGCGGTCTCAAATCACCCCTCCACTTT.

With respect to this clone: The same CDR3 is also encoded by other DNA sequences in this sample. The chain joins TRBV6-4 to TRBJ2-1, with D possibly being TRBD1 (6 bases). V lost 3 bases, J lost 7 bases, and 13 bases lay in between. The CDR3 runs to 14 residues. Germline loops: CDR1 MRHNA, CDR2 SNTAGT. CDR3 nucleotides: TGTGCCAGCAGTGATGGAAACAGGGTGAATGAGCAGTTCTTC. This codes for CASSDGNRVNEQFF.

The chain couples TRBV18 to TRBJ1-4; 11 nucleotides agree with TRBD1. From germline, CDR1 is KGHSH and CDR2 LQKENI. V dropped 0 bases and J dropped 7; count of bases not matched to a gene: 4. The CDR3 contains 16 residues. The CDR3 coding sequence is TGTGCCAGCTCACCACCGGATGGGACAGGGGGTGAAAAACTGTTTTTT. Translation gives CASSPPDGTGGEKLFF.

The sample holds a few counts of this clone. The chain employs TRBV5-4 and TRBJ2-3, with 10 bases matching TRBD2. This CDR3 is 16 amino acids long. V shed 2 bases, J shed 3 bases, and the junction held 6 bases outside the gene matches. CDR1 and CDR2 from the germline V gene are SGHNT and YYREEE (reference sequence). The CDR3 protein is CASSFKTSGTTDTQYF. The DNA for the CDR3 is TGTGCCAGCAGCTTTAAAACTAGCGGGACTACAGATACGCAGTATTTT.

V gene TRBV2 combines with J gene TRBJ1-1, with unresolved D. Between the trimmed V and J ends, which lost 7 bases and 8 bases, there was a span of 14 bases. CDR1 is SNHLY, CDR2 FYNNEI, per germline. The CDR3 sequence is 12 residues long. The CDR3 DNA follows: TGTGCCAGCACCCTAAGACCCTCCGAAGCTTTCTTT. This encodes CASTLRPSEAFF.